Following are 3 T cell receptor beta chains from one sample sequenced in a study of cytomegalovirus exposure and HLA in healthy donors. The repertoire was sequenced with immunoSEQ multiplex PCR; TCRdb's copy has only in-frame clones and lacks some. Counted here are about 160,000 clones, around 92% occurring once; the ten biggest clones make up 3.5% to 4.5%. Material: PBMCs. Source of these receptors: a man between 18 and 29 years old in good health and CMV-seropositive.

The V call is TRBV21-1, the J call TRBJ2-1; the DNA was not used to check the table's D call, TRBD2. TRBV21-1 has pseudogene status. The length of the CDR3 is 12 residues. DNA for the CDR3: TGTGCCAGCAATTACGGGGTCCATGAGCAGTTCTTC. Translation: CASNYGVHEQFF.

V and J are TRBV28 and TRBJ2-1, with D possibly being TRBD1 (6 bases). V lost 0 bases and J lost 0, with 9 bases in between. The germline V gene encodes CDR1 MDHEN and CDR2 SYDVKM. The CDR3 contains 16 residues. The CDR3 DNA sequence: TGTGCCAGCAGTTTATGGGGGACACTCTCCTACAATGAGCAGTTCTTC. Translating gives CASSLWGTLSYNEQFF.

The V call is TRBV9, the J call TRBJ2-3, with 11 bases identical to TRBD2. This CDR3 is 17 amino acids long. CDR1 is SGDLS and CDR2 is YYNGEE in the germline V gene. Losses at the gene ends were 1 base for V and 3 bases for J; bases not matched to a gene: 7. CDR3 in amino acids: CASSVRGGTSGTDTQYF. The DNA of the CDR3 is TGTGCCAGCAGCGTACGTGGCGGGACTAGCGGTACAGATACGCAGTATTTT.